This T cell receptor (beta chain) emerged from a study of human T cells and chemical hapten exposure. Whole-study findings and limits: DPC sensitization left the count of TCRs above 1 in 1000 unchanged.

Time point described: patch test 3, about 24 weeks after DPC sensitization. The treatment was: therapeutic diphenylcyclopropenone sensitization with weekly scalp DPC. About this clonotype: Its antigen is as yet unknown.

Each CDR3 protein gets one entry after TCRdb re-called the RACE reads with MiXCR. Found here are some 90,000 distinct CDR3 sequences, about 11% of them singletons; the top ten hold around 1%. J was trimmed by 0 bases and V by 6 bases; bases with no gene match: 0. This CDR3 is built from 15 residues. This TCR was sampled from a woman younger than 45 with alopecia areata. Some clones in this sample may be carry-over from other donors' samples. This specimen consisted of whole blood, obtained in connection with sensitization to the hapten diphenylcyclopropenone (DPC). The chain is built from TRBV12-3 or TRBV12-4 and TRBJ2-3, with TRBD2 matching over 13 bases. This chain's CDR3 is CASRGLAGSTDTQYF. CDR3 bases: TGTGCCAGCAGGGGACTAGCGGGGAGCACAGATACGCAGTATTTT.